This T cell receptor beta chain was profiled in a study of blood T cell repertoires in COVID-19. Trimming cost V 2 bases and J 0 bases; bases outside gene matches: 6. CDR3 length: 19 residues. Germline-derived CDR1 and CDR2 are MDHEN and SYDVKM. Assay used: immunoSEQ multiplex PCR; TCRdb lists only in-frame clones, some missing. The sample lists 65,000 to 75,000 clones, more than 90% occurring once. This chain links TRBV28 with TRBJ2-6; 11 positions agree with TRBD2. The sample taken for sequencing was peripheral blood. This clonotype was obtained from a man in his fifties or sixties with acute or convalescent COVID-19. The CDR3 loop is CASSLDLAGGLSGANVLTF. CDR3 nucleotide sequence: TGTGCCAGCAGTTTAGATCTAGCGGGGGGCCTCTCTGGGGCCAACGTCCTGACTTTC.